These 13 T cell receptor beta chains were all obtained from the same sample, sequenced in a study of blood T cells in healthy people across ages. A J-beta primer mix and a sample-barcoded 5' primer were used in a second PCR of roughly 6 to 12 cycles. TCRdb ran MiXCR on the 5' RACE reads and lists one entry per CDR3 protein. The table includes about 640,000 distinct CDR3 sequences, about 53% detected once. Specimen: blood. The receptors shown here come from a man aged 60 to 75 in good health.

This chain uses TRBV7-6 with TRBJ2-1, with D perhaps TRBD2 (5 bases). The CDR3 is made up of 15 amino acids. CDR1 is SGHVS, CDR2 FNYEAQ, per germline. V was trimmed by 5 bases and J by 5 bases, leaving 16 bases between them. The CDR3 reads CASSQGLPPHNEQFF. CDR3 sequence (DNA): TGTGCCAGCAGCCAAGGACTCCCGCCGCACAATGAGCAGTTCTTC.

The chain employs TRBV20-1 and TRBJ1-6, with D maybe TRBD1 (5 bases). V lost 6 bases and J lost 6, with 12 bases in between. CDR1 and CDR2 from the germline V gene are DFQATT and SNEGSKA (reference sequence). The CDR3 is made up of 13 amino acids. The CDR3 coding sequence is TGCAGTGCCCCGGAGGGGAGTAATTCACCCCTCCACTTT. It is translated as CSAPEGSNSPLHF.

This clonotype was picked up a small number of times. The CDR3 region is CSARPPGHGAGSNSPLHF. The CDR3 nucleotides are TGCAGTGCTCGCCCCCCGGGACACGGAGCGGGGTCGAATTCACCCCTCCACTTT. The chain carries TRBV20-1 and TRBJ1-6; D is perhaps TRBD1 (6 bases). Germline V gene sequence: CDR1 DFQATT, CDR2 SNEGSKA (reference sequence). Trimming left V 5 bases short and J 7 bases short, with 27 bases between. The length of the CDR3 is 18 residues.

The CDR3 DNA reads as TGTGCCAGCAGCCAGGAGGACAGGGGGCCACCACCCCTCCACTTT. It yields the protein CASSQEDRGPPPLHF. This rearrangement joins TRBV3-1 to TRBJ1-6; TRBD1 aligns across 11 bases. V shed 3 bases and J 11 bases; nucleotides not matched to a gene: 6. The CDR3 has 15 amino acids. Germline-derived CDR1 and CDR2 are LGHDT and YNNKEL (reference sequence).

This clonotype has only a few counts. The chain combines TRBV12-3 or TRBV12-4 with TRBJ2-1; 13 bases fit TRBD2. The CDR3 sequence is 15 residues long. V shed 5 bases and J 6 bases; nucleotides not matched to a gene: 4. The CDR3 nucleotides read TGTGCCAGCAGTACTACTAGCGGGGGGGCCAATGAGCAGTTCTTC. It codes for CASSTTSGGANEQFF.

The V and J genes are TRBV5-1 and TRBJ1-1; weak D call: TRBD1 (6 bases). Trimming removed 1 base from V and 6 bases from J, with 19 bases in between. CDR1 is SGHRS, CDR2 YFSETQ, per germline. The CDR3 covers 16 residues. The CDR3 sequence: CASSLWVRSGDPEAFF. CDR3 DNA: TGCGCCAGCAGCTTGTGGGTAAGGTCAGGGGATCCTGAAGCTTTCTTT.

This clonotype has more than one count but fewer than ten. The V gene is TRBV20-1, the J gene TRBJ2-1; 10 positions agree with TRBD2. Trimming cost V 5 bases and J 1 base; bases outside gene matches: 11. CDR1 is DFQATT and CDR2 is SNEGSKA in the germline V gene (reference sequence). This CDR3 comprises 17 residues. Written as DNA, the CDR3 is TGCAGTGCTGGGGGGTTAGCGGGGGGTGTATCCTACAATGAGCAGTTCTTC. This encodes CSAGGLAGGVSYNEQFF.

The V and J genes are TRBV6-5 and TRBJ2-5; perhaps TRBD2 as D (5 bases). Germline V CDR1 and CDR2: MNHEY, SVGAGI. The V and J ends lost 3 bases and 5 bases respectively, with 13 bases between them. The CDR3 is 14 residues long. The CDR3 region is CASSYNVGAETQYF. The CDR3 nucleotides are TGTGCCAGCAGTTATAACGTGGGAGCGGAGACCCAGTACTTC.

This clonotype has a handful of counts. The chain joins TRBV12-3 or TRBV12-4 to TRBJ2-3; TRBD2 matches at 7 bases. Germline trimming cut 1 base from V and 4 bases from J; bases unmatched to any gene: 8. This CDR3 comprises 16 residues. CDR3 DNA sequence: TGTGCCAGCAGTTTAGGCTGGGGGGGGACGCCAGATACGCAGTATTTT. Translating it yields CASSLGWGGTPDTQYF.

The CDR3 DNA reads as TGTGCCAGCAGCCTTACTAGCGGGGGGAAGCAGTACTTC. This sequence encodes CASSLTSGGKQYF. The rearrangement uses TRBV6-6 and TRBJ2-7, with 12 bases that match TRBD2. Germline lookup yields CDR1 MNHNY and CDR2 SVGAGI (reference sequence). V lost 6 bases to trimming and J lost 8 bases; unmatched junction nucleotides: 5. This CDR3 comprises 13 residues.

This clonotype occurred a few times. The chain links TRBV4-1 to TRBJ2-4; 8 bases are shared with TRBD2. Trimming took 0 bases from V and 6 from J; bases not matched to a gene: 4. CDR3 length equals 15 residues. Germline V CDR1 and CDR2: MGHRA, YSYEKL. Here the CDR3 DNA reads TGCGCCAGCAGCCAAGACGGGGGGGCTCTAAACATTCAGTACTTC. Translation: CASSQDGGALNIQYF.

This chain joins TRBV13 and TRBJ2-5; 7 positions match TRBD2. The better agreement between TRBJ2-7 and the DNA end casts doubt on the J call. Germline V CDR1 and CDR2: PRHDT, FYEKMQ (reference sequence). This CDR3 comprises 15 residues. Written as DNA, the CDR3 is TGTGCCAGCAGCTTCCAGACAGCGGGAACTTACGAGCAGTACTTC. Its translation: CASSFQTAGTYEQYF.

The chain employs TRBV29-1 and TRBJ1-1; 8 bases map to TRBD1. Germline V gene sequence: CDR1 SQVTM, CDR2 ANQGSEA. This CDR3 has 13 amino acids. The J segment lost 11 bases and the V segment lost 5 bases, leaving 13 bases of the junction unmatched. CDR3 protein: CSVSLGQGLEAFF. In DNA form, the CDR3 reads TGCAGCGTTTCCCTAGGACAGGGACTTGAGGCTTTCTTT.